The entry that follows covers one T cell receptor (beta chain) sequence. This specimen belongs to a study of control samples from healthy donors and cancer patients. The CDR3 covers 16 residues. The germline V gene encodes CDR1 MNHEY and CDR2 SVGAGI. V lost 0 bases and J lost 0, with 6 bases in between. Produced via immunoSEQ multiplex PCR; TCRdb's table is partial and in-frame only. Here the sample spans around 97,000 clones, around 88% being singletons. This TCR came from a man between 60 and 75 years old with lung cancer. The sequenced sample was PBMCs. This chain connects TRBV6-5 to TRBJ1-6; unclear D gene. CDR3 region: CASSYSQSSYNSPLHF. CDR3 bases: TGTGCCAGCAGTTACTCCCAGAGCTCCTATAATTCACCCCTCCACTTT.